This T cell receptor (beta chain) was found in a study of T-cell memory formation after mild COVID-19. Overall study: The two donors had largely donor-specific TCR clusters.

From germline, CDR1 is SSHAT and CDR2 FNYEAQ (reference sequence). The CDR3 spans 15 residues. TCR alpha and TCR beta cDNA libraries carrying sample barcodes and UMIs were produced by 5'RACE using constant-segment primers. TCRdb reprocessed the 5' RACE reads via MiXCR and lists one record per CDR3 protein. The repertoire holds about 290,000 distinct CDR3 sequences, with more than 15% as singletons. Only a few counts were recorded for this clonotype. A read error may account for a junction end that differs from germline. The origin of this receptor is a man aged 18 to 30 who had mild COVID-19 (a few samples of this study predate the infection). Cell type and time point are not known. The gene calls are TRBV7-7 and TRBJ2-5; 7 nucleotides agree with TRBD1. What was sequenced was PBMCs or a T cell subset sorted from them (not recorded which). CDR3 loop: CASSLGTVLEETQYF. The CDR3 nucleotides are TGTGCTAGCAGCTTAGGGACAGTCCTCGAGGAGACCCAGTACTTC.